This passage covers 10 T cell receptor beta chains from one sample sequenced in a study of T cell responses to AZD1222 COVID-19 vaccine. Using immunoSEQ multiplex PCR, the repertoire was profiled, and TCRdb retains in-frame clones only, with some absent. Of approximately 170,000 clones detected, roughly 85% appear once; the ten largest clones hold about 1%. The sequenced sample was peripheral blood, obtained 28 days after the second AZD1222 dose. These receptors came from an adult who received the AZD1222 COVID-19 vaccine.

The genes are TRBV18 and TRBJ1-1; D uncertain. CDR1 and CDR2 from the germline V gene are KGHSH and LQKENI. Trimming removed 5 bases from V and 5 bases from J, with 9 bases in between. CDR3 length: 12 amino acids. This CDR3 reads CASSTAGTEAFF. As DNA, the CDR3 is TGTGCCAGCTCAACAGCGGGGACTGAAGCTTTCTTT.

This clone was found a few times. The chain carries TRBV15 and TRBJ1-5; TRBD1 agrees at 7 bases. V trimming: 3 bases; J trimming: 3 bases; junction bases outside the gene matches: 5. Looked up from germline, CDR1 is LNHNV and CDR2 is YYDKDF (reference sequence). The CDR3 sequence is 15 residues long. The CDR3: CATSRGDSPNQPQHF. The DNA of the CDR3 is TGTGCCACCAGCAGGGGGGACAGCCCCAATCAGCCCCAGCATTTT.

The chain has TRBV29-1 and TRBJ2-7; the D is unclear. Trimming took 4 bases from V and 7 from J, leaving 17 bases between them. There are 13 residues in the CDR3. Looked up from germline, CDR1 is SQVTM and CDR2 is ANQGSEA. CDR3 nucleotide sequence: TGCAGCGTTGTAGCTAACACGGCCGGGGAGCAGTACTTC. Residues: CSVVANTAGEQYF.

CDR3 in amino acids: CASSTGLAGETQYF. DNA for the CDR3: TGCGCCAGCAGCACCGGACTAGCAGGAGAGACCCAGTACTTC. The chain links TRBV5-1 to TRBJ2-5, with 8 bases identical to TRBD2. Germline V gene sequence: CDR1 SGHRS, CDR2 YFSETQ. The CDR3 sequence is 14 residues long. V dropped 4 bases and J dropped 4; count of bases not matched to a gene: 6.

The V gene is TRBV7-9, the J gene TRBJ1-4; the D is unclear. The CDR3 has 14 amino acids. Germline V lookup: CDR1 SEHNR, CDR2 FQNEAQ (reference sequence). Trimming pared 0 bases from V and 7 bases from J, leaving 9 bases between. Written as DNA, the CDR3 is TGTGCCAGCAGCTTAGCCCCTTTCGGTGAAAAACTGTTTTTT. This codes for CASSLAPFGEKLFF.

The chain carries TRBV3-1 (or the pseudogene TRBV3-2) and TRBJ2-4; D is ambiguous. Germline CDR1 LGHDT, CDR2 YNNKEL (reference sequence). The CDR3 is 12 amino acids. V gave up 0 bases and J gave up 12 bases, with 9 bases separating them. Here the CDR3 DNA reads TGTGCCAGCAGCCAAGACTTTTCCCGTCAGTACTTC. Translated: CASSQDFSRQYF.

The chain has TRBV9 and TRBJ1-5, with 7 bases aligning to TRBD1. Germline V gene sequence: CDR1 SGDLS, CDR2 YYNGEE. This CDR3 spans 14 amino acids. Unmatched junction bases numbered 6, after V lost 0 bases and J lost 9 bases. The CDR3 DNA is TGTGCCAGCAGCGTAGGGGACAGTTTGAGGCCCCAGCATTTT. It is translated as CASSVGDSLRPQHF.

The rearrangement links TRBV5-4 to TRBJ2-3, with D unresolved. CDR1 is SGHNT, CDR2 YYREEE, per germline (reference sequence). V was clipped by 0 bases and J by 3 bases, with 5 bases between them. This CDR3 has 13 residues. Here the CDR3 DNA reads TGTGCCAGCAGCTTGGAAAGTACAGATACGCAGTATTTT. It translates to CASSLESTDTQYF.

The chain carries TRBV12-3 or TRBV12-4 and TRBJ1-1; D is unresolved. V lost 6 bases to trimming and J lost 3 bases, with 8 bases between them. CDR3 length: 12 residues. The CDR3 DNA sequence: TGTGCCAGCAGGGGCCGGGACACTGAAGCTTTCTTT. Amino acid sequence: CASRGRDTEAFF.

The CDR3 nucleotides are TGTGCCAGCAGTGAGACTCCGACAGGGGGCAAGGCTGAAGCTTTCTTT. Protein product: CASSETPTGGKAEAFF. The chain links TRBV6-1 to TRBJ1-1; 10 nucleotides match TRBD1. The CDR3 contains 16 residues. V was pared by 3 bases and J by 6 bases, with 10 bases of the junction left unmatched. Germline CDR1 is MNHNS and CDR2 is SASEGT.